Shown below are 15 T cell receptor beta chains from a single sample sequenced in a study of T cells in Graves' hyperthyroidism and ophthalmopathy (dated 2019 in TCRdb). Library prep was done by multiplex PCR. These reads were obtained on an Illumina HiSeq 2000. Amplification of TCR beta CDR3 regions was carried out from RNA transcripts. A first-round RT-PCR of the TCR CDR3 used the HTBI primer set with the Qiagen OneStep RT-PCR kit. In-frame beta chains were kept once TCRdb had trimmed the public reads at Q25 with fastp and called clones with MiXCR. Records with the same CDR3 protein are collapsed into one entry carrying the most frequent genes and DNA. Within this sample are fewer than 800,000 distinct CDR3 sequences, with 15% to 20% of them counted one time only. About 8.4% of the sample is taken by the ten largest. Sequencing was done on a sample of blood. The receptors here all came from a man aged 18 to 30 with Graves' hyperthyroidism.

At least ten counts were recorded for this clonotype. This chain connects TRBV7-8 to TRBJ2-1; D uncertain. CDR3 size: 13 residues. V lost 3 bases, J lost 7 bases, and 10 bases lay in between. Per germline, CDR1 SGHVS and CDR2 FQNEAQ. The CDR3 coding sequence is TGTGCCAGCAGCTTCGGACCTTTTAATGAGCAGTTCTTC. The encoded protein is CASSFGPFNEQFF.

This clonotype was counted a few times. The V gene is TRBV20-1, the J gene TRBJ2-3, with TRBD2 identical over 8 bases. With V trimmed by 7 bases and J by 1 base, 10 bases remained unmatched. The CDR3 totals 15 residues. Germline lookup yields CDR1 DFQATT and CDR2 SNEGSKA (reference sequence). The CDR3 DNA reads TGCAGTGGTCGATTAGCGGGAAAGGGCACAGATACGCAGTATTTT. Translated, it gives CSGRLAGKGTDTQYF.

The CDR3 region has the DNA TGTGCCAGCGCCCGGGAGGGGTGGGACACTGAAGCTTTCTTT. Amino acid sequence: CASAREGWDTEAFF. The chain couples TRBV6-1 to TRBJ1-1, with D maybe TRBD1 (5 bases). Germline CDR1 and CDR2: MNHNS and SASEGT. The germline V and J ends were trimmed by 8 bases and 3 bases, with 16 bases remaining between them. The CDR3 has 14 residues.

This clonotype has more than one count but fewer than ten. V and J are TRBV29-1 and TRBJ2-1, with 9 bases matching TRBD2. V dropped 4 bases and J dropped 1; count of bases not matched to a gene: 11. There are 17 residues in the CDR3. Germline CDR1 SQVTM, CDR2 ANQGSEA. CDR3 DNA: TGCAGCGTTGTACTAGCGGGTGGGAGCCAATCCTACAATGAGCAGTTCTTC. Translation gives CSVVLAGGSQSYNEQFF.

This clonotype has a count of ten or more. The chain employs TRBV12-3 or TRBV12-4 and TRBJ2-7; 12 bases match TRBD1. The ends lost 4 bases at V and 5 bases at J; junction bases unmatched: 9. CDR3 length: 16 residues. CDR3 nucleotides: TGTGCCAGCAGTTCCAGTCGCGGGACAGGGGGCGACGAGCAGTACTTC. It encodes CASSSSRGTGGDEQYF.

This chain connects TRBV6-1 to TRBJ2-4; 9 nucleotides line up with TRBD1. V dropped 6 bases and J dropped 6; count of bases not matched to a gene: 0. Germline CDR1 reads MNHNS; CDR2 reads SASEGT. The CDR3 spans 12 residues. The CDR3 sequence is CASRDRGNIQYF. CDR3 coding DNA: TGTGCCAGCAGGGACAGGGGAAACATTCAGTACTTC.

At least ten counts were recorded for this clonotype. The CDR3 DNA reads TGTGCCAGCAGTCCCCTTTTCGGTGGGACTGAAGCTTTCTTT. Protein product: CASSPLFGGTEAFF. This sequence joins TRBV28 and TRBJ1-1; D gene unclear. The CDR3 is 14 residues long. V lost 5 bases and J lost 5, with 15 bases in between. Looked up from germline, CDR1 is MDHEN and CDR2 is SYDVKM.

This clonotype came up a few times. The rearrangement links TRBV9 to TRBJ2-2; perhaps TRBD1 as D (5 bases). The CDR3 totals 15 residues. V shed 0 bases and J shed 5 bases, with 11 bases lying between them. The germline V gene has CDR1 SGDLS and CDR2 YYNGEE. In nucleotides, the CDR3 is TGTGCCAGCAGCGTAGGGGGCCTAGGGACCGGGGAGCTGTTTTTT. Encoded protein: CASSVGGLGTGELFF.

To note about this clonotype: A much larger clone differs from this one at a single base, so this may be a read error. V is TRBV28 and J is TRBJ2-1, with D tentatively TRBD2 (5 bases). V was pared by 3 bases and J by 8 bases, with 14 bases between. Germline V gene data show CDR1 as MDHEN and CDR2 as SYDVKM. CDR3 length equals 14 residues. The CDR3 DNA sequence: TGTGCCAGCAGTTTTGACGGGGTCAACGATGAGCAGTTCTTC. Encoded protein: CASSFDGVNDEQFF.

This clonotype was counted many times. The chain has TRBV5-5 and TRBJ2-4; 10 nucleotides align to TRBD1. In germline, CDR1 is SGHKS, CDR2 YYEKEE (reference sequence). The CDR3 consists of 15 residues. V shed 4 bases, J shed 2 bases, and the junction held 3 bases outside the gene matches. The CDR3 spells CASSRDRGSKNIQYF. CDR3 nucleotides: TGTGCCAGCAGCAGGGACAGGGGCTCCAAAAACATTCAGTACTTC.

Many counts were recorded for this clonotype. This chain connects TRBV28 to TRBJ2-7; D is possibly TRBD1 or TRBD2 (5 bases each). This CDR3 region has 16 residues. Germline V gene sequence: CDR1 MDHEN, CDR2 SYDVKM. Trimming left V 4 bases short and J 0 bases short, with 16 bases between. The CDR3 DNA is TGTGCCAGCAGTTCAACCGGGACGCAGAGCTCCTACGAGCAGTACTTC. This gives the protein CASSSTGTQSSYEQYF.

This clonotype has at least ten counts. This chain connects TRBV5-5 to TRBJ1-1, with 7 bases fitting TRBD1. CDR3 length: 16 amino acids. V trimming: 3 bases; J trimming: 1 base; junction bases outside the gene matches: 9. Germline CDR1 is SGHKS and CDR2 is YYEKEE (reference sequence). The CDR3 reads CASSSEQGNRNTEAFF. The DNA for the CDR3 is TGTGCCAGCAGCTCCGAACAGGGGAACAGGAACACTGAAGCTTTCTTT.

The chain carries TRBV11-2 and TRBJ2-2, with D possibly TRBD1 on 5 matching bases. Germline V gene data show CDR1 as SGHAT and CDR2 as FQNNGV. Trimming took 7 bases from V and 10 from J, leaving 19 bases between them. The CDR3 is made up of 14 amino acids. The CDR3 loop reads CASTPRANRPELFF. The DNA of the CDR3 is TGTGCCAGCACCCCCAGGGCAAATCGTCCGGAGCTGTTTTTT.

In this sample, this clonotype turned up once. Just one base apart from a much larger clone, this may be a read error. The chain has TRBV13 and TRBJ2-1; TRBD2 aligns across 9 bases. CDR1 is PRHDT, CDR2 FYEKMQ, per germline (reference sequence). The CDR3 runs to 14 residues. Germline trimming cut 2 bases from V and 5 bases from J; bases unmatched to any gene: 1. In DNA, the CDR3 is TGTGCCAGCAGCTTACCTAGCGGGGACAATGAGCAGTTCTTC. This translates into CASSLPSGDNEQFF.

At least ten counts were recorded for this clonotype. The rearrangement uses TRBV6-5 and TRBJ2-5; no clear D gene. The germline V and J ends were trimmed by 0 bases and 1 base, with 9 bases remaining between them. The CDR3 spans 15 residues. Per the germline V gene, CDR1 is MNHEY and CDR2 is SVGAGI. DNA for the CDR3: TGTGCCAGCAGTTACTCCTTCCGGAGCCAAGAGACCCAGTACTTC. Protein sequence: CASSYSFRSQETQYF.